This is a list of T cell receptor beta chains from one sample in a study of cytomegalovirus exposure and HLA in healthy donors. Assay used: immunoSEQ multiplex PCR; TCRdb lists only in-frame clones, some missing. The sample lists some 250,000 clones; around 85% were seen once. The sequencing sample was made of PBMCs. These receptors all come from a woman in her twenties or thirties in good health and CMV-seropositive. Each CDR3 is given with its conserved first and last residue.

V gene,J gene,CDR3 protein
TRBV5-1,TRBJ1-1,CASSQRQGTPGTEAFF
TRBV9,TRBJ2-7,CASSPLQGNEQYF
TRBV27,TRBJ2-3,CASSTISDLDTQYF
TRBV10-3,TRBJ1-1,CAISDRGPRGTEAFF
TRBV6-1,TRBJ2-5,CASSEAITGGETQYF
TRBV9,TRBJ1-1,CASSVVLQGEAFF
TRBV9,TRBJ2-7,CASSVGTSGRNEQYF
TRBV27,TRBJ2-3,CASSLYGRGLGDTQYF
TRBV27,TRBJ2-7,CASSYTSGTLSPHEQYF
TRBV28,TRBJ1-2,CASSDDRVYGYTF
TRBV10-1,TRBJ2-5,CASSEGTPGGQETQYF
TRBV29-1,TRBJ1-1,CSVEGTAVMNTEAFF
TRBV6-1,TRBJ2-2,CASSIMDRGTGELFF
TRBV5-1,TRBJ2-3,CASSLTVTQYF
TRBV7-8,TRBJ2-5,CASSLEEVGGFQETQYF
TRBV5-1,TRBJ2-4,CASSLQGAHGLIQDIQYF
TRBV30,TRBJ1-5,CAWSGGILDQPQHF
TRBV7-3,TRBJ2-7,CASSPSTGFSYEQYF
TRBV7-8,TRBJ2-1,CASDLAGEQFF
TRBV5-1,TRBJ1-1,CASSLVQGGIGGTEAFF
TRBV28,TRBJ2-2,CASSFTGNTGELFF
TRBV7-9,TRBJ1-2,CASSDRAKAVGYTF
TRBV5-1,TRBJ2-3,CASSLGGQDTQYF
TRBV18,TRBJ2-7,CASSPGLAGEYEQYF
TRBV7-2,TRBJ2-1,CASSLGAMSKNNEQFF
TRBV14,TRBJ1-5,CASSRDRNQPQHF
TRBV7-6,TRBJ2-2,CASSTPPGELFF
TRBV7-6,TRBJ2-2,CASRVPAGTDLSPPNTGELFF
TRBV5-6,TRBJ2-7,CASSPTMTGGKQYF
TRBV7-7,TRBJ2-1,CASSSKGAGTGGEQFF
TRBV19,TRBJ2-2,CASSIVFGGIGELFF
TRBV19,TRBJ2-2,CASSIGGGAGELFF
TRBV28,TRBJ1-2,CASSLRTTHTF
TRBV19,TRBJ2-3,CASSQREGRVTDTQYF
TRBV11-2,TRBJ2-2,CASSLAWVRDTGELFF
TRBV28,TRBJ2-5,CASSPLKSQETQYF
TRBV18,TRBJ1-1,CASSREIVPMNTEAFF
TRBV5-4,TRBJ2-7,CASSLGQNPYEQYF
TRBV7-9,TRBJ1-4,CASSLKTGLNEKLFF
TRBV19,TRBJ2-1,CASSSGRNNEQFF
TRBV4-2,TRBJ2-1,CASSQERGLAGNTYNEQFF
TRBV25-1,TRBJ2-1,CASSVTSGIGAEQFF
TRBV19,TRBJ1-5,CASRDGRGVNQPQHF
TRBV7-2,TRBJ2-1,CASSLELSFREQFF
TRBV27,TRBJ1-1,CASSLTWGGHTEAFF
TRBV7-2,TRBJ2-5,CASRSGVPFQETQYF
TRBV7-9,TRBJ1-2,CASSLGLPDGYTF
TRBV25-1,TRBJ2-7,CASSELREQYF
TRBV7-6,TRBJ2-1,CASSLGIGYLFEDEQFF
TRBV27,TRBJ1-4,CASSSPTGGKLFF
TRBV25-1,TRBJ1-5,CASSEDRYQPQHF
TRBV5-6,TRBJ2-3,CASSFGTGDTDTQYF
TRBV27,TRBJ2-7,CASSLLIGGGYSYEQYF
TRBV6-5,TRBJ2-7,CASRRDRVTSQYF
TRBV19,TRBJ1-5,CASSADRSYQPQHF
TRBV5-4,TRBJ1-2,CASSLVVGPTGSYTF
TRBV18,TRBJ1-5,CASSPGAVSNQPQHF